The 29 T cell receptor beta chains given below trace back to one sample, sequenced in a study of early T cells in non-severe SARS-CoV-2 infection. TCRdb analysed the 5' RACE reads with MiXCR anew, one entry per CDR3 protein. This sample has tens of thousands of distinct CDR3 sequences, with less than 15% found just once. The sequenced sample consisted of whole blood. These receptors originate from an adult who was a healthcare worker with PCR-confirmed SARS-CoV-2 infection or an uninfected control (not recorded which).

There are a few counts of this clonotype. This chain connects TRBV25-1 to TRBJ1-4, with D perhaps matching TRBD1 (5 bases). V lost 7 bases, J lost 8 bases, and 14 bases lay in between. From germline, CDR1 is MGHDK and CDR2 SYGVNS. The CDR3 spans 13 residues. CDR3 protein: CASNRGSGEKLFF. Here the CDR3 DNA reads TGTGCCAGCAATCGGGGGAGTGGAGAAAAACTGTTTTTT.

The chain combines TRBV15 with TRBJ2-3; no clear D. Germline V gives CDR1 LNHNV, CDR2 YYDKDF (reference sequence). There are 12 residues in the CDR3. V gave up 1 base and J gave up 7 bases, with 6 bases separating them. The CDR3 loop reads CATSRASHTQYF. CDR3 nucleotides: TGTGCCACCAGCAGAGCCTCTCATACGCAGTATTTT.

This clonotype has at least ten counts. The chain recombines TRBV7-2 with TRBJ2-5; 8 nucleotides agree with TRBD2. This CDR3 contains 16 residues. V gave up 5 bases and J gave up 4 bases; unmatched junction bases: 12. Germline V gene data show CDR1 as SGHTA and CDR2 as FQGNSA. CDR3 nucleotides: TGTGCCAGCAGCCTTATGGGGATAGCGGGGATAGAGACCCAGTACTTC. Protein product: CASSLMGIAGIETQYF.

The V gene is TRBV2, the J gene TRBJ1-2; D is possibly TRBD1 (5 bases). Germline CDR1 and CDR2: SNHLY and FYNNEI. The CDR3 has 14 residues. Trimming took 5 bases from V and 2 from J, leaving 12 bases between them. The CDR3 DNA reads as TGTGCCAGCAGTCCAGGGAATGGGAACTATGGCTACACCTTC. Its protein is CASSPGNGNYGYTF.

The chain links TRBV20-1 to TRBJ2-7; 8 nucleotides match TRBD2. The CDR3 loop spans 14 amino acids. V gave up 6 bases and J gave up 7 bases; unmatched junction bases: 14. The germline CDR1 and CDR2 sequences are DFQATT and SNEGSKA (reference sequence). The CDR3 loop reads CSAHPGLDPREQYF. The CDR3 DNA follows: TGCAGTGCCCATCCGGGACTAGACCCACGAGAGCAGTACTTC.

This clonotype was counted a few times. The DNA for the CDR3 is TGTGCCAGCTCACCAAAGGGTCCGGGGCCGGCGGGAAACACCATATATTTT. This translates into CASSPKGPGPAGNTIYF. The genes are TRBV18 and TRBJ1-3; D is perhaps TRBD1 (5 bases). The germline V gene has CDR1 KGHSH and CDR2 LQKENI. Trimming took 2 bases from V and 4 from J, leaving 18 bases between them. This CDR3 comprises 17 residues.

Many counts were recorded for this clonotype. The chain is built from TRBV6-6 and TRBJ2-1; no reliable D call. The CDR3 covers 13 residues. Trimming shortened V by 8 bases and J by 0 bases, and 8 bases separated the two germline ends. CDR1 MNHNY and CDR2 SVGAGI come from the germline V gene (reference sequence). The CDR3 region has the DNA TGTGCCAGCGGTCTGAGCTCCTACAATGAGCAGTTCTTC. Residues: CASGLSSYNEQFF.

The V gene is TRBV5-1, the J gene TRBJ2-7; D perhaps matches TRBD2 (6 bases). The V end was cut by 0 bases, the J end by 1 base, with 11 bases between. The CDR3 has 15 residues. Germline CDR1 reads SGHRS; CDR2 reads YFSETQ. This CDR3 is CASSLGPGRSYEQYF. As DNA, the CDR3 is TGCGCCAGCAGCTTGGGGCCAGGGAGGTCCTACGAGCAGTACTTC. Complete variable domain (other parts from reference TRBV5-1 and TRBJ2-7): KAGVTQTPRYLIKTRGQQVTLSCSPISGHRSVSWYQQTPGQGLQFLFEYFSETQRNKGNFPGRFSGRQFSNSRSEMNVSTLELGDSALYLCASSLGPGRSYEQYFGPGTRLTVT.

The chain is built from TRBV11-2 and TRBJ2-1; 9 positions match TRBD1. Germline V gives CDR1 SGHAT, CDR2 FQNNGV. The CDR3 is 16 amino acids. Unmatched junction bases numbered 10, after V lost 3 bases and J lost 7 bases. The CDR3 here is CASSFPTGGQGNEQFF. CDR3 nucleotides: TGTGCCAGCAGCTTCCCAACAGGGGGCCAAGGAAATGAGCAGTTCTTC. The entire variable domain, with the rest obtained from reference TRBV11-2 and TRBJ2-1, is as follows: EAGVAQSPRYKIIEKRQSVAFWCNPISGHATLYWYQQILGQGPKLLIQFQNNGVVDDSQLPKDRFSAERLKGVDSTLKIQPAKLEDSAVYLCASSFPTGGQGNEQFFGPGTRLTVL.

This clonotype occurred once. The chain has TRBV7-9 and TRBJ1-4; no clear D. V dropped 5 bases and J dropped 6 bases, with 13 bases sitting between them. The CDR3 totals 14 residues. Germline V gene data show CDR1 as SEHNR and CDR2 as FQNEAQ (reference sequence). As DNA, the CDR3 is TGTGCCAGCAGCCGATACAGCGAACATGAAAAACTGTTTTTT. Encoded protein: CASSRYSEHEKLFF.

The sample holds many counts of this clonotype. The gene calls are TRBV13 and TRBJ1-2, with D unclear. The CDR3 has 15 amino acids. The germline V gene encodes CDR1 PRHDT and CDR2 FYEKMQ (reference sequence). Trimming took 9 bases from V and 7 from J, leaving 24 bases between them. CDR3 sequence (DNA): TGTGCCAGTGCCCGGGCCTTAACCGCGTTATCTGGCTACACCTTC. Its translation is CASARALTALSGYTF.

V gene TRBV7-9 combines with J gene TRBJ1-2; 8 nucleotides line up with TRBD1. CDR3 size: 14 residues. Germline CDR1 and CDR2: SEHNR and FQNEAQ (reference sequence). V was pared by 6 bases and J by 5 bases, with 8 bases of the junction left unmatched. CDR3 loop: CASRQPGGSYGYTF. CDR3 sequence (DNA): TGTGCCAGCAGGCAACCAGGGGGCTCATATGGCTACACCTTC.

The chain has TRBV9 and TRBJ2-5; D tentatively reads TRBD1 or TRBD2 (5 bases each). With 0 bases removed from V and 1 base from J, the gap between germline ends came to 13 bases. The CDR3 covers 16 residues. CDR1 is SGDLS, CDR2 YYNGEE, per germline. CDR3 bases: TGTGCCAGCAGCGTAGGGGGCCGGACTTTCCAAGAGACCCAGTACTTC. Its protein product is CASSVGGRTFQETQYF.

This clonotype was seen ten or more times. The chain employs TRBV11-2 and TRBJ1-2; D unresolved. CDR1 is SGHAT and CDR2 is FQNNGV in the germline V gene. V dropped 0 bases and J dropped 4 bases, with 9 bases sitting between them. The CDR3 extends over 14 amino acids. This chain's CDR3 is CASSLDNGPYGYTF. The CDR3 region has the DNA TGTGCCAGCAGCTTAGATAACGGCCCCTATGGCTACACCTTC.

This clonotype was seen a few times. In DNA form, the CDR3 reads TGCAGCGTTACCAGGGGCGATGAAAAACTGTTTTTT. This encodes CSVTRGDEKLFF. The V call is TRBV29-1, the J call TRBJ1-4; possible D gene TRBD1, 6 bases. Trimming removed 5 bases at V and 6 bases at J, with 10 bases between. The CDR3 runs to 12 residues. From germline, CDR1 is SQVTM and CDR2 ANQGSEA.

There are many counts of this clonotype. The chain links TRBV28 to TRBJ1-5; D unclear. Germline V CDR1 and CDR2: MDHEN, SYDVKM. The CDR3 is 12 amino acids. Trimming took off 3 bases at V and 5 bases at J, with 5 bases between the two ends. The DNA for the CDR3 is TGTGCCAGCAGTTTCTTGGATCAGCCCCAGCATTTT. Translated: CASSFLDQPQHF.

This clonotype showed up just a few times. The chain employs TRBV5-1 and TRBJ1-4; TRBD1 matches 7 bases. J lost 6 bases, V lost 3 bases, and 5 bases had no gene match. The length of the CDR3 is 14 residues. Germline values: CDR1 SGHRS, CDR2 YFSETQ. The CDR3 is CASSSTGTDEKLFF. The DNA of the CDR3 is TGCGCCAGCAGCTCGACAGGGACGGATGAAAAACTGTTTTTT.

This clonotype was detected many times. The chain has TRBV29-1 and TRBJ1-1, with D possibly TRBD1 on 5 matching bases. V lost 3 bases to trimming and J lost 6 bases, with 14 bases between them. Germline V gives CDR1 SQVTM, CDR2 ANQGSEA. This CDR3 contains 13 residues. The CDR3 loop reads CSVDRGKRAEAFF. CDR3 nucleotides: TGCAGCGTTGACCGGGGGAAACGGGCTGAAGCTTTCTTT.

In this sample, this clonotype turned up many times. J is TRBJ1-5 and V is TRBV7-9, with D perhaps matching TRBD1 (6 bases). V was pared by 0 bases and J by 4 bases, with 13 bases between. There are 16 residues in the CDR3. In germline, CDR1 is SEHNR, CDR2 FQNEAQ (reference sequence). CDR3 nucleotide sequence: TGTGCCAGCAGCTTAGCTCGGTCCAGGGGAAATCAGCCCCAGCATTTT. This translates into CASSLARSRGNQPQHF.

This clonotype was seen more than once but under ten times. The rearrangement uses TRBV27 and TRBJ2-7; 10 bases are shared with TRBD2. With 1 base clipped from V and 3 bases from J, the junction kept 3 bases outside the gene matches. This CDR3 contains 15 residues. The germline V gene has CDR1 MNHEY and CDR2 SMNVEV (reference sequence). Here the CDR3 DNA reads TGTGCCAGCAGTTTATGGAGGACTAGCGGCTACGAGCAGTACTTC. Its protein is CASSLWRTSGYEQYF.

With respect to this clonotype: The junction shows a germline mismatch at one end, possibly a read error. The chain couples TRBV20-1 to TRBJ2-7, with TRBD2 matching 13 bases. The CDR3 sequence is 14 residues long. From germline, CDR1 is DFQATT and CDR2 SNEGSKA (reference sequence). The CDR3 DNA reads as TGCAGTGCTAGGGGGACTAGCGGGACTGGCGAGCAGTGCTTC. This gives the protein CSARGTSGTGEQCF.

This clonotype was seen a handful of times. The V call is TRBV29-1, the J call TRBJ2-7, with 9 nucleotides matching TRBD1. Germline-derived CDR1 and CDR2 are SQVTM and ANQGSEA. The CDR3 has 17 residues. Trimming at V came to 2 bases and at J to 2 bases, leaving 13 bases not matched to a gene. In DNA form, the CDR3 reads TGCAGCGTTGAAATGGGGACAGGGTCCCTCCAAACCTACGAGCAGTACTTC. Protein sequence: CSVEMGTGSLQTYEQYF.

This clonotype has just a few counts. This rearrangement joins TRBV2 to TRBJ2-3; D gene ambiguous. The CDR3 is 14 amino acids. Trimming took off 3 bases at V and 1 base at J, with 8 bases between the two ends. Germline CDR1 is SNHLY and CDR2 is FYNNEI. The CDR3 sequence: CASSDLRRTDTQYF. In DNA form, the CDR3 reads TGTGCCAGCAGTGATCTCAGGCGCACAGATACGCAGTATTTT.

The chain employs TRBV10-3 and TRBJ2-3, with a tentative D call TRBD2 (5 bases). Germline CDR1 and CDR2: ENHRY and SYGVKD. CDR3 length: 12 amino acids. The V end was cut by 3 bases, the J end by 5 bases, with 6 bases between. CDR3: CAISDREDTQYF. CDR3 DNA: TGTGCCATCAGTGATCGGGAAGATACGCAGTATTTT.

The rearrangement links TRBV3-1 to TRBJ1-1; 8 bases map to TRBD1. Germline CDR1 is LGHDT and CDR2 is YNNKEL (reference sequence). V trimming: 3 bases; J trimming: 8 bases; junction bases outside the gene matches: 11. The CDR3 consists of 15 residues. Here the CDR3 DNA reads TGTGCCAGCAGCCAGGCCGCGGGACAGGACTTAGAAGCTTTCTTT. Its translation is CASSQAAGQDLEAFF.

This sequence joins TRBV7-9 and TRBJ2-3; D uncertain. The CDR3 is 13 amino acids. CDR1 and CDR2 from the germline V gene are SEHNR and FQNEAQ (reference sequence). Between the trimmed V and J ends, which lost 1 base and 11 bases, there was a span of 13 bases. The CDR3 region has the DNA TGTGCCAGCAGCTTAGGTGGTAACAGCAAGCAGTATTTT. Its translation is CASSLGGNSKQYF.

CDR3 in amino acids: CASSYGQATSPLHF. The CDR3, as DNA: TGTGCCAGCAGCTACGGACAGGCCACTTCACCCCTCCACTTT. This chain joins TRBV7-6 and TRBJ1-6; 7 bases match TRBD1. CDR3 size: 14 residues. The germline V gene encodes CDR1 SGHVS and CDR2 FNYEAQ. Trimming removed 4 bases from V and 9 bases from J; junction bases left unmatched: 6.

There are many counts of this clonotype. The CDR3 is CASSPGGLAEEEETQYF. CDR3 nucleotide sequence: TGTGCCAGCTCACCAGGGGGACTAGCGGAGGAGGAAGAGACCCAGTACTTC. V gene TRBV7-9 combines with J gene TRBJ2-5; 11 bases fit TRBD2. V dropped 8 bases and J dropped 3; count of bases not matched to a gene: 14. CDR1 and CDR2 from the germline V gene are SEHNR and FQNEAQ (reference sequence). The CDR3 consists of 17 residues.

V is TRBV27 and J is TRBJ2-1; 11 nucleotides line up with TRBD1. Per germline, CDR1 MNHEY and CDR2 SMNVEV (reference sequence). V lost 6 bases, J lost 8 bases, and 12 bases stayed unmatched. The CDR3 is made up of 16 amino acids. CDR3 loop: CASSVGPGTGGYEQFF. The CDR3, as DNA: TGTGCCAGCAGCGTAGGCCCCGGGACAGGGGGTTATGAGCAGTTCTTC.